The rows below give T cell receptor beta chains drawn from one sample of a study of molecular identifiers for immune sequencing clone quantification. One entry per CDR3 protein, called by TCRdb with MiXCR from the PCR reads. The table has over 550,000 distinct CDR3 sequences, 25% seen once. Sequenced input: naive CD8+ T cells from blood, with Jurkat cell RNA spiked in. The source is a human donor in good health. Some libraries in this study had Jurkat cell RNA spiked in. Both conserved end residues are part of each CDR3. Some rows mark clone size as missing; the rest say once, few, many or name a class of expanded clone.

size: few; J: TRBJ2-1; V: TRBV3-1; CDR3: CASSHFNEQFF
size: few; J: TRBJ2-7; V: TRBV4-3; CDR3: CASSQDPAGANEQYF
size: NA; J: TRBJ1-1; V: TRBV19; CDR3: CASSLGSGEAFF
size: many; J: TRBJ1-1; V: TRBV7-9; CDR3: CASSYSVGGLNTEAFF
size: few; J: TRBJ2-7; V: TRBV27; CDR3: CASRIQGSYEQYF
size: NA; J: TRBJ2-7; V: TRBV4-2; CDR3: CASSQEVAGAYGQYF
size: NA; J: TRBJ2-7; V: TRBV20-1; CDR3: CSARGPGQHDEQYF
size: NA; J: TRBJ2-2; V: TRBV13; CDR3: CASCPEGGLFF
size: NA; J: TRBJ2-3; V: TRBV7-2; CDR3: CASSLDGTLGAPPYF
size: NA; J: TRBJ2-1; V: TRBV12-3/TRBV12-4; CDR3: CASRDRDHRQFF
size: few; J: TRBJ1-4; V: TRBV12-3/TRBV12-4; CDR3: CASSLIGNEVEKLFF
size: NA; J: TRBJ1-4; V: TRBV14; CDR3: CASSQATAGGLEKLFF
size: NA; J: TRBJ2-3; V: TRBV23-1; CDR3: CASSQIHPRTSGRASVSTDTQYF
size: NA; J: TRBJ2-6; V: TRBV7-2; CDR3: CASGFFSGANVLTF
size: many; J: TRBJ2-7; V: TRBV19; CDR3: CATAGTGGNEQYF
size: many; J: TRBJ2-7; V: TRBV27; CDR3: CASKQGAGGYEQYF
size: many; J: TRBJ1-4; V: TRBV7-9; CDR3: CASSPWGGGGEKLFF
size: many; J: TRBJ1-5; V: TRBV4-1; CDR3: CASSPGQSNQPQHF
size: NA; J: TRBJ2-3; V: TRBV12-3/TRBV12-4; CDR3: CASSLDGGDSTDTQYF
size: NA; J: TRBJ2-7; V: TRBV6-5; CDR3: CASSYLPGVAGSYEQYF